The 3 T cell receptor beta chains listed next were all sequenced from one sample in a study of molecular identifiers for immune sequencing clone quantification. TCRdb passed the PCR reads through MiXCR, listing each CDR3 protein once. This sample has roughly 630,000 distinct CDR3 sequences, with about 25% found just once. Material: naive CD8+ T cells from blood, with Jurkat cell RNA spiked in. The subset here: FACS-sorted CD8+CD4-CCR7+CD45RA+ naive T cells. All receptors derive from a human donor in good health. Some libraries in this study had Jurkat cell RNA spiked in.

This rearrangement joins TRBV6-1 to TRBJ2-7, with 8 bases matching TRBD1. Germline V gene data show CDR1 as MNHNS and CDR2 as SASEGT. The CDR3 length is 15 residues. Germline trimming cut 4 bases from V and 1 base from J; bases unmatched to any gene: 6. The DNA for the CDR3 is TGTGCCAGCAGTGGGACAGGGATAGGTTCCTACGAGCAGTACTTC. Its translation: CASSGTGIGSYEQYF.

This rearrangement joins TRBV9 to TRBJ2-5; D is unresolved. The V gene lost 0 bases and the J gene lost 4 bases, with 7 bases spanning the gap. Germline CDR1 SGDLS, CDR2 YYNGEE. The CDR3 contains 13 residues. The DNA of the CDR3 is TGTGCCAGCAGCGTAGGCAGTGTAGAGACCCAGTACTTC. Protein product: CASSVGSVETQYF.

J is TRBJ2-7 and V is TRBV13; D not certain. The V gene's germline CDR1 is PRHDT and CDR2 FYEKMQ (reference sequence). Trimming took off 5 bases at V and 0 bases at J, with 14 bases between the two ends. CDR3 length: 15 amino acids. CDR3 bases: TGTGCCAGCAGCGCCCTCCAGGATAGCTCCTACGAGCAGTACTTC. Its protein product is CASSALQDSSYEQYF.